This entry concerns a single TCR beta chain. Antigen unknown. The sample comes from a study of shared clonotypes between healthy human individuals. General observations from the study: Shared clonotypes across all four donors exceeded non-shared ones in generation probability. Roughly 5% of naive CD4 clonotypes were shared across a few donors. Sampling involved blood alone; tissue repertoires likely differ.

Naive CD8 cells lacked CD45RO, underwent positive selection for CCR7 and left out terminally differentiated effector memory CD45RA+ cells. The CDR3 covers 14 residues. The germline V gene has CDR1 MNHNS and CDR2 SASEGT. Trimming removed 7 bases at V and 6 bases at J, with 18 bases between. An approximately 200 ng quantity of DNA, 30,000 to 35,000 T cell genomes, went into the sorted-subset replicate PCRs. Repertoires were generated with immunoSEQ multiplex PCR, while TCRdb's copy carries only in-frame clones and drops some. The sample yields roughly 2.1 million clones, approximately 94% seen once. The rearrangement uses TRBV6-1 and TRBJ1-1; a weak D match, TRBD1 (5 bases). The sequence was collected from a young man in good health. Some clones in this sample may be carry-over from other donors' samples. The source material was naive CD8+ T cells from PBMCs. The CDR3 protein is CASKRVVRGAEAFF. The CDR3 DNA sequence: TGTGCCAGCAAAAGAGTGGTGAGGGGCGCTGAAGCTTTCTTT.